The 27 T cell receptor beta chains in this list originate from one sample, sequenced in a study of early T cells in non-severe SARS-CoV-2 infection. TCRdb re-analysed the 5' RACE reads in MiXCR, keeping a single row per CDR3 protein. Among roughly 50,000 distinct CDR3 sequences, roughly 7.8% were seen once, and the ten largest hold 8% to 11%. The starting material was whole blood, obtained at baseline. These receptors all come from an adult who was a healthcare worker with PCR-confirmed SARS-CoV-2 infection or an uninfected control (not recorded which).

The chain joins TRBV20-1 to TRBJ2-1; 11 nucleotides line up with TRBD2. The CDR3 covers 13 residues. Germline V gives CDR1 DFQATT, CDR2 SNEGSKA (reference sequence). The ends lost 7 bases at V and 4 bases at J; junction bases unmatched: 3. The CDR3 nucleotides read TGCAGTGACCTAGCGGGAGGTTACAATGAGCAGTTCTTC. It specifies CSDLAGGYNEQFF.

This clonotype was recorded many times. The chain employs TRBV20-1 and TRBJ2-1; 12 bases are a match to TRBD2. This CDR3 comprises 17 residues. CDR1 and CDR2 (germline): DFQATT, SNEGSKA (reference sequence). V shed 1 base, J shed 5 bases, and the junction held 9 bases outside the gene matches. This CDR3 reads CSARAPLAGGSNNEQFF. Written as DNA, the CDR3 is TGCAGTGCTAGAGCCCCCCTAGCGGGAGGGAGTAACAATGAGCAGTTCTTC.

Many counts were recorded for this clonotype. The chain joins TRBV7-9 to TRBJ2-5, with TRBD1 matching 10 bases. CDR1 SEHNR and CDR2 FQNEAQ come from the germline V gene (reference sequence). The CDR3 has 14 amino acids. The J segment lost 2 bases and the V segment lost 4 bases, leaving 1 base of the junction unmatched. CDR3 nucleotide sequence: TGTGCCAGCAGCTGGACAGGGGGACAAGAGACCCAGTACTTC. Protein product: CASSWTGGQETQYF.

This clonotype was seen a handful of times. The V gene is TRBV4-3, the J gene TRBJ2-3; 7 bases agree with TRBD2. The CDR3 sequence is 16 residues long. Germline V gene data show CDR1 as LGHNA and CDR2 as YSLEER. With 1 base clipped from V and 1 base from J, the junction kept 5 bases outside the gene matches. The CDR3 sequence: CASSQGTGGGTDTQYF. CDR3 coding DNA: TGCGCCAGCAGCCAAGGAACGGGAGGTGGCACAGATACGCAGTATTTT.

The V gene is TRBV2, the J gene TRBJ2-5; 12 bases map to TRBD2. After removal of 6 bases from V and 5 bases from J, the junction contained 16 bases not matched to a gene. This CDR3 spans 18 amino acids. CDR1 and CDR2 (germline): SNHLY, FYNNEI. DNA for the CDR3: TGTGCCAGCAGAAATCAGCTAGCGGGAGGGCCTGGGACGGAGACCCAGTACTTC. Protein product: CASRNQLAGGPGTETQYF.

A few counts support this clonotype. The chain has TRBV6-5 and TRBJ2-3, with 16 bases lining up with TRBD2. With V trimmed by 1 base and J by 6 bases, 16 bases remained unmatched. The germline V gene encodes CDR1 MNHEY and CDR2 SVGAGI. The CDR3 runs to 21 residues. This CDR3 reads CASSYLAVGTSGRVRLDTQYF. CDR3 DNA: TGTGCCAGCAGTTACTTGGCGGTGGGGACTAGCGGGAGGGTTAGACTGGATACGCAGTATTTT.

In its sample, this clonotype was seen many times. The rearrangement joins TRBV9 to TRBJ2-5; 7 bases line up with TRBD2. Losses at the gene ends were 3 bases for V and 2 bases for J; bases not matched to a gene: 7. The V gene's germline CDR1 is SGDLS and CDR2 YYNGEE. This CDR3 region has 15 residues. This CDR3 is CASSADGLEQETQYF. In nucleotides, the CDR3 is TGTGCCAGCAGCGCCGACGGACTAGAGCAAGAGACCCAGTACTTC.

Many counts were recorded for this clonotype. The gene calls are TRBV10-3 and TRBJ2-5; D ambiguous. This CDR3 region has 11 residues. V shed 8 bases and J shed 3 bases, with 7 bases lying between them. Germline assignment: CDR1 ENHRY and CDR2 SYGVKD. The chain's CDR3 is CAIGRKETQYF. The CDR3 nucleotides are TGTGCCATCGGCAGGAAAGAGACCCAGTACTTC.

There are many counts of this clonotype. The chain uses TRBV9 and TRBJ1-1; 7 nucleotides line up with TRBD1. CDR3 length: 16 residues. The junction had 10 bases not matched to a gene; V was cut back by 3 bases and J by 2 bases. The germline V gene encodes CDR1 SGDLS and CDR2 YYNGEE. CDR3 bases: TGTGCCAGCAGCGGGGGGGACAGATCGGGTAACACTGAAGCTTTCTTT. Protein product: CASSGGDRSGNTEAFF.

The chain employs TRBV11-3 and TRBJ2-1, with TRBD2 identical over 11 bases. Per the germline V gene, CDR1 is SGHNT and CDR2 is YENEEA. CDR3 size: 15 residues. Germline trimming cut 3 bases from V and 8 bases from J; bases unmatched to any gene: 6. The CDR3 region has the DNA TGTGCCAGCAGCTTGGTAACTAGCGGGAGTGATGAGCAGTTCTTC. Protein product: CASSLVTSGSDEQFF. Filled out from reference TRBV11-3 and TRBJ2-1, the complete variable domain reads EAGVVQSPRYKIIEKKQPVAFWCNPISGHNTLYWYLQNLGQGPELLIRYENEEAVDDSQLPKDRFSAERLKGVDSTLKIQPAELGDSAVYLCASSLVTSGSDEQFFGPGTRLTVL.

The V call is TRBV27, the J call TRBJ2-2; D perhaps matches TRBD1 (5 bases). Looked up from germline, CDR1 is MNHEY and CDR2 is SMNVEV (reference sequence). The V end was cut by 0 bases, the J end by 4 bases, with 9 bases between. This CDR3 has 15 residues. The CDR3 here is CASSLSWGGTGELFF. For the CDR3, the DNA is TGTGCCAGCAGTTTATCGTGGGGCGGCACCGGGGAGCTGTTTTTT.

There are many counts of this clonotype. This chain connects TRBV28 to TRBJ2-1; TRBD1 might be the D (6 bases). V gave up 3 bases and J gave up 0 bases, with 12 bases separating them. This CDR3 contains 16 residues. Germline values: CDR1 MDHEN, CDR2 SYDVKM. The chain's CDR3 is CASSLPGASSYNEQFF. In DNA form, the CDR3 reads TGTGCCAGCAGTTTGCCAGGGGCGAGCTCCTACAATGAGCAGTTCTTC.

This chain joins TRBV4-1 and TRBJ1-5; 7 positions match TRBD1. The CDR3 spans 16 residues. V trimming: 0 bases; J trimming: 3 bases; junction bases outside the gene matches: 5. The germline gives CDR1 MGHRA, CDR2 YSYEKL. As DNA, the CDR3 is TGCGCCAGCAGCCAAGACAGCGGGACAGCCAATCAGCCCCAGCATTTT. This sequence encodes CASSQDSGTANQPQHF.

This clonotype appeared many times. The chain has TRBV4-1 and TRBJ2-7; D possibly corresponds to TRBD2 (5 bases). The CDR3 covers 16 residues. With 0 bases removed from V and 0 bases from J, the gap between germline ends came to 12 bases. Germline CDR1 reads MGHRA; CDR2 reads YSYEKL. CDR3: CASSQDSIANSYEQYF. CDR3 bases: TGCGCCAGCAGCCAAGATAGTATAGCGAACTCCTACGAGCAGTACTTC.

This clonotype was found a few times. This sequence joins TRBV7-6 and TRBJ2-1, with 7 bases identical to TRBD2. Germline V lookup: CDR1 SGHVS, CDR2 FNYEAQ. There are 17 residues in the CDR3. The ends lost 5 bases at V and 7 bases at J; junction bases unmatched: 17. CDR3 DNA sequence: TGTGCCAGCAGCCCCCCGTTGGGGCGGGAGAAGGGAAATGAGCAGTTCTTC. This codes for CASSPPLGREKGNEQFF.

The rearrangement uses TRBV11-1 and TRBJ2-1; D perhaps matches TRBD1 (5 bases). Per the germline V gene, CDR1 is SGHAT and CDR2 is FQDESV (reference sequence). The CDR3 loop spans 15 amino acids. V was cut by 0 bases and J by 4 bases, with 10 bases left in between. As DNA, the CDR3 is TGTGCCAGCAGCTTAGCCAGGGCTGGGTACAATGAGCAGTTCTTC. Protein sequence: CASSLARAGYNEQFF.

The table lists this clonotype with many counts. The chain couples TRBV9 to TRBJ2-1, with D perhaps TRBD1 (6 bases). Germline V gene lookup returns CDR1 SGDLS and CDR2 YYNGEE. V was clipped by 0 bases and J by 5 bases, with 15 bases between them. There are 16 residues in the CDR3. CDR3 nucleotides: TGTGCCAGCAGCGTAGCGGCCCCCAGGGGCCACAATGAGCAGTTCTTC. It translates to CASSVAAPRGHNEQFF.

The chain links TRBV14 to TRBJ2-7; D remains ambiguous. The CDR3 sequence is 11 residues long. Germline V gene data show CDR1 as SGHDN and CDR2 as FVKESK. The V end was cut by 2 bases, the J end by 3 bases, with 2 bases between. CDR3 nucleotides: TGTGCCAGCAGCCAACTCTACGAGCAGTACTTC. Its protein product is CASSQLYEQYF.

This clonotype was found a few times. The rearrangement uses TRBV7-9 and TRBJ2-1; 11 bases align to TRBD2. From germline, CDR1 is SEHNR and CDR2 FQNEAQ (reference sequence). Losses at the gene ends were 5 bases for V and 7 bases for J; bases not matched to a gene: 7. This CDR3 contains 15 residues. Here the CDR3 reads CASSHLAGGENEQFF. The CDR3 region has the DNA TGTGCCAGCAGCCACTTAGCGGGAGGGGAGAATGAGCAGTTCTTC.

The V and J genes are TRBV12-3 or TRBV12-4 and TRBJ1-5; TRBD1 is a possible D gene (6 bases). The CDR3 runs 16 residues. V was pared by 0 bases and J by 3 bases, with 12 bases between. CDR3 residues: CASSLAGGHINQPQHF. The CDR3 DNA reads as TGTGCCAGCAGTTTAGCTGGGGGACATATCAATCAGCCCCAGCATTTT.

This clonotype has at least ten counts. The chain joins TRBV5-4 to TRBJ1-4; maybe TRBD1 (6 bases). The V and J ends lost 5 bases and 0 bases respectively, with 17 bases between them. Germline V gene lookup returns CDR1 SGHNT and CDR2 YYREEE (reference sequence). This CDR3 has 17 amino acids. As DNA, the CDR3 is TGTGCCAGCAGTTCGGGAACAGGGAAGGCAACTAATGAAAAACTGTTTTTT. It yields the protein CASSSGTGKATNEKLFF.

This clonotype was seen ten or more times. V gene TRBV12-3 or TRBV12-4 combines with J gene TRBJ2-7, with 14 bases aligning to TRBD2. The CDR3 totals 15 residues. Trimming removed 4 bases from V and 2 bases from J; junction bases left unmatched: 1. CDR3 region: CASSSGLAGAYEQYF. The CDR3 DNA sequence: TGTGCCAGCAGTTCGGGACTAGCGGGGGCCTACGAGCAGTACTTC.

CDR3: CASSLNPLIAGHGNNEQFF. DNA for the CDR3: TGTGCCAGCAGCTTAAACCCCCTCATAGCGGGGCACGGTAACAATGAGCAGTTCTTC. The V gene is TRBV7-7, the J gene TRBJ2-1; 8 bases map to TRBD2. In germline, CDR1 is SSHAT, CDR2 FNYEAQ (reference sequence). The CDR3 extends over 19 amino acids. V dropped 2 bases and J dropped 5; count of bases not matched to a gene: 17. The full variable domain, rest sourced from reference TRBV7-7 and TRBJ2-1, is GAGVSQSPRYKVTKRGQDVTLRCDPISSHATLYWYQQALGQGPEFLTYFNYEAQPDKSGLPSDRFSAERPEGSISTLTIQRTEQRDSAMYRCASSLNPLIAGHGNNEQFFGPGTRLTVL.

This clonotype was counted ten times or more. The V and J genes are TRBV4-2 and TRBJ2-1; the D gene is possibly TRBD2 (6 bases). The CDR3 has 15 residues. The germline V gene has CDR1 LGHNA and CDR2 YNFKEQ. V was pared by 0 bases and J by 3 bases, with 9 bases between. The CDR3 loop reads CASSQDTGDYNEQFF. The CDR3 nucleotides are TGTGCCAGCAGCCAAGATACGGGGGACTACAATGAGCAGTTCTTC.

This clonotype came up a few times. The chain joins TRBV7-6 to TRBJ2-3, with a possible D match to TRBD2 (6 bases). This CDR3 spans 15 amino acids. Between the trimmed V and J ends, which lost 2 bases and 0 bases, there was a span of 9 bases. Germline values: CDR1 SGHVS, CDR2 FNYEAQ. The CDR3 region is CASSLYGSSTDTQYF. The CDR3 nucleotides are TGTGCCAGCAGCTTATACGGGAGTAGCACAGATACGCAGTATTTT.

At least ten counts were recorded for this clonotype. The genes are TRBV2 and TRBJ2-4; no reliable D call. The CDR3 length is 15 residues. Between the trimmed V and J ends, which lost 3 bases and 2 bases, there was a span of 11 bases. Germline CDR1 is SNHLY and CDR2 is FYNNEI. CDR3 region: CASSELKVTKNIQYF. In nucleotides, the CDR3 is TGTGCCAGCAGTGAGTTAAAGGTCACCAAAAACATTCAGTACTTC.

In its sample, this clonotype was seen many times. V and J are TRBV28 and TRBJ1-5; TRBD1 aligns across 8 bases. The CDR3 spans 16 residues. V was pared by 8 bases and J by 2 bases, with 11 bases of the junction left unmatched. Germline V gene lookup returns CDR1 MDHEN and CDR2 SYDVKM. CDR3 nucleotides: TGTGCCAGCGGGGACAGGAGAGACTCACGCAATCAGCCCCAGCATTTT. It translates to CASGDRRDSRNQPQHF.